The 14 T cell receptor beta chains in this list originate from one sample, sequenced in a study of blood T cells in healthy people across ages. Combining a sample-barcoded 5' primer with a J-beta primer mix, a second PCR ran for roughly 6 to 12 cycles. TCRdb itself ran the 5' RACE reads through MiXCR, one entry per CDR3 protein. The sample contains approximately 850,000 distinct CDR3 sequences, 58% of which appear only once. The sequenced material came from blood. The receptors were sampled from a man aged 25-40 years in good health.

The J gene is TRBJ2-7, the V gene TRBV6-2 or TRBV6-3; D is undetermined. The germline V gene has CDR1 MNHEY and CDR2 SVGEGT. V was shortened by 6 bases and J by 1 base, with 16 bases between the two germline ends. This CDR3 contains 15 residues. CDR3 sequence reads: CASSHGGSGSYEQYF. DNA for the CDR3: TGTGCCAGCAGCCACGGCGGAAGTGGTTCCTACGAGCAGTACTTC.

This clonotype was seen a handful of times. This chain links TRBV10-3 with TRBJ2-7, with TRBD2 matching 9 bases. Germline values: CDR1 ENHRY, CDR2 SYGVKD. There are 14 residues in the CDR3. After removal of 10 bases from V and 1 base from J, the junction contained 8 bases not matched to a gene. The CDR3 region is CATSASGESYEQYF. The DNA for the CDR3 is TGTGCCACCTCCGCTAGCGGGGAGTCCTACGAGCAGTACTTC.

CDR3 protein: CASSPQFGGDTQYF. The DNA of the CDR3 is TGTGCCAGCAGCCCTCAGTTTGGGGGGGATACGCAGTATTTT. The gene calls are TRBV11-2 and TRBJ2-3; maybe TRBD2 (6 bases). V lost 5 bases to trimming and J lost 6 bases, with 15 bases between them. The germline CDR1 and CDR2 sequences are SGHAT and FQNNGV. The CDR3 has 14 residues.

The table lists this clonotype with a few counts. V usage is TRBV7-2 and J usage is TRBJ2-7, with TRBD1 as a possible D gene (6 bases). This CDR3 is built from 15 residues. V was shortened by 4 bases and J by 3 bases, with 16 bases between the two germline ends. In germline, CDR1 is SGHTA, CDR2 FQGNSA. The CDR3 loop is CASSSHIGQNYEQYF. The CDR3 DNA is TGTGCCAGCAGCTCCCACATTGGACAGAACTACGAGCAGTACTTC. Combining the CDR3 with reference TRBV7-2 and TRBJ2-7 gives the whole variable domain GAGVSQSPSNKVTEKGKDVELRCDPISGHTALYWYRQSLGQGLEFLIYFQGNSAPDKSGLPSDRFSAERTGGSVSTLTIQRTQQEDSAVYLCASSSHIGQNYEQYFGPGTRLTVT.

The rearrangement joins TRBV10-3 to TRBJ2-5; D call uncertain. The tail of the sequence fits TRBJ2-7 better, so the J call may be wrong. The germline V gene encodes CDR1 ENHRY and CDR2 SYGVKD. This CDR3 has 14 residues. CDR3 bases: TGTGCCATCAGTGACCCACTGGTCACTGGCGAGCAGTACTTC. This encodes CAISDPLVTGEQYF.

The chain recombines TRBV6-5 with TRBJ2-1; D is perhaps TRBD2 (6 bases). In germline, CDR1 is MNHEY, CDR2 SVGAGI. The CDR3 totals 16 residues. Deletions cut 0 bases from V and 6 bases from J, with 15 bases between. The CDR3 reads CASSYSTGEAGNEQFF. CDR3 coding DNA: TGTGCCAGCAGTTACTCTACCGGGGAGGCTGGCAATGAGCAGTTCTTC.

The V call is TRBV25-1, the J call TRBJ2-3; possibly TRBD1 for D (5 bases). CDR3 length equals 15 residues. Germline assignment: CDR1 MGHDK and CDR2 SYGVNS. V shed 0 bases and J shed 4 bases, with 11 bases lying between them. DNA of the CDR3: TGTGCCAGCAGTGAATATGCGGAAGGGGCAGATACGCAGTATTTT. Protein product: CASSEYAEGADTQYF.

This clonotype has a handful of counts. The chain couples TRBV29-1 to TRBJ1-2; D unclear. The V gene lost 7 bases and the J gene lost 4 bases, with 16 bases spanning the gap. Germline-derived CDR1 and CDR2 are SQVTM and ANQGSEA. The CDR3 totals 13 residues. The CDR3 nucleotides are TGCAGCGCCGTGACACCTGATCTCTATGGCTACACCTTC. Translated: CSAVTPDLYGYTF.

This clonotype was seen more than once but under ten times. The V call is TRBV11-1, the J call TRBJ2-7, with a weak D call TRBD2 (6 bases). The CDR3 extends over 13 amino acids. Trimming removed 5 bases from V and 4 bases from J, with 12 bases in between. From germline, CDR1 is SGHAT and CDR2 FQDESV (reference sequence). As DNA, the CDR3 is TGTGCCAGCAGCGGGGGGTTAGGATACGAGCAGTACTTC. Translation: CASSGGLGYEQYF.

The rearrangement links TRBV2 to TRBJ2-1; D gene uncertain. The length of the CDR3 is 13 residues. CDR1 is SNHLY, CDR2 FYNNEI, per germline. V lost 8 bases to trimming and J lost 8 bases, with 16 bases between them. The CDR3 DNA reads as TGTGCCAGCTTTTATCGGGCTGGCGATGAGCAGTTCTTC. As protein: CASFYRAGDEQFF.

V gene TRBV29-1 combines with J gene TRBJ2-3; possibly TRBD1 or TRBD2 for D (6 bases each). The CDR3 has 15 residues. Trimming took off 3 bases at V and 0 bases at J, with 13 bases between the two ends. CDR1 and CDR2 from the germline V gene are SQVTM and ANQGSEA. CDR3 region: CSVEGGGISTDTQYF. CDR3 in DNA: TGCAGCGTTGAGGGGGGCGGGATTAGCACAGATACGCAGTATTTT.

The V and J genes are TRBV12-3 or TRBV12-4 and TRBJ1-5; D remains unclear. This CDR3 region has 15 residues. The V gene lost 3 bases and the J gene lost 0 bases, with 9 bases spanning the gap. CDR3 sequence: CASSFDGYSNQPQHF. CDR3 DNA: TGTGCCAGCAGTTTTGACGGTTATAGCAATCAGCCCCAGCATTTT.

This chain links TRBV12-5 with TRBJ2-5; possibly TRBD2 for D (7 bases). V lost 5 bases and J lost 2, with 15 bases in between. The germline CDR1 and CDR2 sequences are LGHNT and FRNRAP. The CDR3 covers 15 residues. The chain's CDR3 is CASGRGGGQQETQYF. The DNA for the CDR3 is TGTGCTAGTGGTAGGGGGGGGGGCCAACAAGAGACCCAGTACTTC.

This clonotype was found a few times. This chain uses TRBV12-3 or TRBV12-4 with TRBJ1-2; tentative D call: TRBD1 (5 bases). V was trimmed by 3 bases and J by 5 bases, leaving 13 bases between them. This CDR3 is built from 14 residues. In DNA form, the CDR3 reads TGTGCCAGCAGTTTCTGGGGCCTCTCATATGGCTACACCTTC. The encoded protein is CASSFWGLSYGYTF.